This entry lists 25 T cell receptor beta chains sequenced from one sample in a study of blood T cell repertoires in COVID-19 (dated by TCRdb to the early 2020s). Libraries were built with the immunoSEQ multiplex PCR assay. Entries here come from immuneACCESS through TCRdb and include only in-frame sequences with V and J called. Some clones fail to appear in such tables; in the studies checked, an unresolved V gene covers under half of the shortfall, and the cause of the remainder is unknown. The sample data list around 200,000 clones, and roughly 87% of these were observed just once. Together, the top ten hold over 1.5% of the sample. Sequencing used peripheral blood. Receptors were obtained from a man aged 40-49 years with active or convalescent COVID-19.

Here the CDR3 reads CASSPRAVAGNTIYF. CDR3 in DNA: TGTGCCAGTAGTCCCAGGGCCGTGGCTGGAAACACCATATATTTT. The chain links TRBV19 to TRBJ1-3, with TRBD1 as a possible D gene (5 bases). Trimming removed 5 bases at V and 2 bases at J, with 13 bases between. The CDR3 covers 15 residues. CDR1 LNHDA and CDR2 SQIVND come from the germline V gene (reference sequence).

This chain connects TRBV7-8 to TRBJ2-3, with D possibly TRBD1 on 5 matching bases. Germline lookup yields CDR1 SGHVS and CDR2 FQNEAQ. The CDR3 is 16 residues long. The V end was cut by 2 bases, the J end by 0 bases, with 12 bases between. CDR3 DNA sequence: TGTGCCAGCAGCTTAAGCAGGGAATCTAGCACAGATACGCAGTATTTT. Residues: CASSLSRESSTDTQYF.

This clone was counted once. This chain links TRBV27 with TRBJ2-5, with 8 bases matching TRBD2. Germline trimming cut 10 bases from V and 1 base from J; bases unmatched to any gene: 5. The CDR3 is 13 residues long. CDR1 MNHEY and CDR2 SMNVEV come from the germline V gene (reference sequence). The CDR3 sequence is CATREGSQETQYF. Here the CDR3 DNA reads TGTGCCACCCGGGAGGGGAGCCAAGAGACCCAGTACTTC.

For this clone: Other nucleotide sequences in the sample specify the same CDR3. The chain uses TRBV10-3 and TRBJ1-2; perhaps TRBD1 as D (6 bases). The germline V and J ends were trimmed by 4 bases and 6 bases, with 6 bases remaining between them. This CDR3 is 11 amino acids long. CDR1 ENHRY and CDR2 SYGVKD come from the germline V gene. CDR3 nucleotide sequence: TGTGCCATCAGTGCAGGGGATGGCTACACCTTC. Encoded protein: CAISAGDGYTF.

This clone was picked up one time. The J gene is TRBJ2-1, the V gene TRBV7-9; TRBD2 agrees at 9 bases. The CDR3 has 17 amino acids. CDR1 SEHNR and CDR2 FQNEAQ come from the germline V gene (reference sequence). J was trimmed by 5 bases and V by 3 bases; bases with no gene match: 11. The DNA of the CDR3 is TGTGCCAGCAGCTTGTCCCCACTACTAGCGGGCGACAATGAGCAGTTCTTC. It codes for CASSLSPLLAGDNEQFF.

J is TRBJ1-3 and V is TRBV6-5, with D unclear. The V end lost 5 bases, the J end lost 0 bases, and 11 bases lay between the germline ends. CDR3 length: 15 amino acids. The germline CDR1 and CDR2 sequences are MNHEY and SVGAGI. CDR3 sequence reads: CASSPSISSGNTIYF. As DNA, the CDR3 is TGTGCCAGCAGTCCCTCCATCAGCTCTGGAAACACCATATATTTT.

The genes are TRBV12-1 and TRBJ2-7; TRBD1 is the table's D call and was not checked against the DNA. TRBV12-1 is listed as a pseudogene. The CDR3 spans 15 residues. CDR3 region: CASSFDRGPSYEQYF. Here the CDR3 DNA reads TGTGCCAGCAGCTTCGACAGGGGGCCCTCTTACGAGCAGTACTTC.

The chain has TRBV6-5 and TRBJ2-2; possible D gene TRBD2, 5 bases. Germline-derived CDR1 and CDR2 are MNHEY and SVGAGI. Trimming removed 7 bases from V and 4 bases from J, with 10 bases in between. This CDR3 is built from 13 residues. CDR3 DNA sequence: TGTGCCAGCATAAGAGCGGCCACCGGGGAGCTGTTTTTT. Translating it yields CASIRAATGELFF.

The chain links TRBV4-2 to TRBJ1-6; D may be TRBD1 (5 bases). The CDR3 extends over 15 amino acids. V lost 1 base and J lost 4, with 8 bases in between. Germline CDR1 and CDR2: LGHNA and YNFKEQ. As DNA, the CDR3 is TGTGCCAGCAGCCAAGGCCAGGGTTATAATTCACCCCTCCACTTT. Translating gives CASSQGQGYNSPLHF.

At least ten counts were recorded for this clone. V usage is TRBV25-1 and J usage is TRBJ1-3; D ambiguous. The CDR3 loop spans 11 amino acids. Germline V CDR1 and CDR2: MGHDK, SYGVNS. V lost 3 bases and J lost 8, with 5 bases in between. The CDR3 here is CASSDRDTIYF. In DNA form, the CDR3 reads TGTGCCAGCAGTGACCGGGACACCATATATTTT.

This clone showed up just once. This chain uses TRBV11-2 with TRBJ1-1; 9 bases are a match to TRBD1. This CDR3 comprises 17 residues. Germline-derived CDR1 and CDR2 are SGHAT and FQNNGV. V trimming: 3 bases; J trimming: 3 bases; junction bases outside the gene matches: 11. Here the CDR3 DNA reads TGTGCCAGCAGCTTCTGGGACAGGGCCCCAAGCGACACTGAAGCTTTCTTT. It translates to CASSFWDRAPSDTEAFF.

The chain combines TRBV12-3 or TRBV12-4 with TRBJ1-1, with D unresolved. V was trimmed by 6 bases and J by 5 bases, leaving 13 bases between them. The length of the CDR3 is 13 residues. This CDR3 is CASRRGEVTEAFF. In nucleotides, the CDR3 is TGTGCCAGCAGGCGGGGAGAAGTGACTGAAGCTTTCTTT.

V is TRBV6-5 and J is TRBJ1-5; 8 nucleotides line up with TRBD1. Looked up from germline, CDR1 is MNHEY and CDR2 is SVGAGI. Germline trimming cut 7 bases from V and 7 bases from J; bases unmatched to any gene: 12. This CDR3 is built from 15 residues. The CDR3 loop is CASNPGQGRNQPQHF. The DNA of the CDR3 is TGTGCCAGCAACCCTGGACAGGGAAGGAACCAGCCCCAGCATTTT.

The chain links TRBV6-1 to TRBJ1-1; 7 bases align to TRBD1. Unmatched junction bases numbered 14, after V lost 4 bases and J lost 6 bases. The germline CDR1 and CDR2 sequences are MNHNS and SASEGT. The CDR3 has 16 amino acids. This CDR3 reads CASSAQTGIVSAEAFF. The CDR3 bases are TGTGCCAGCAGTGCACAGACAGGGATTGTTAGCGCTGAAGCTTTCTTT.

The chain links TRBV15 to TRBJ1-2; weak D call: TRBD1 (6 bases). The germline V gene encodes CDR1 LNHNV and CDR2 YYDKDF (reference sequence). Trimming stripped 5 bases from V and 8 bases from J, with 24 bases between. This CDR3 region has 16 residues. CDR3 sequence (DNA): TGTGCCACCAGCGGGATACAGGGTAATCCTTCGGAAGGCTACACCTTC. Amino acids: CATSGIQGNPSEGYTF.

The V and J genes are TRBV29-1 and TRBJ1-1, with unresolved D. Trimming took off 6 bases at V and 4 bases at J, with 15 bases between the two ends. The CDR3 is 13 amino acids. Per germline, CDR1 SQVTM and CDR2 ANQGSEA. CDR3 in amino acids: CSVSQRSGTEAFF. The CDR3 coding sequence is TGCAGCGTCAGCCAGAGGTCGGGCACTGAAGCTTTCTTT.

This clone was detected only a few times. V is TRBV29-1 and J is TRBJ2-5; 9 bases map to TRBD2. Germline CDR1 SQVTM, CDR2 ANQGSEA. The J segment lost 6 bases and the V segment lost 4 bases, leaving 12 bases of the junction unmatched. The CDR3 is 15 residues long. The CDR3 sequence: CSVGLGLAGRKTQYF. CDR3 nucleotide sequence: TGCAGCGTTGGATTGGGGCTAGCGGGACGAAAGACCCAGTACTTC.

The chain uses TRBV6-5 and TRBJ1-2; D ambiguous. V was pared by 2 bases and J by 6 bases, with 13 bases between. The CDR3 sequence is 14 residues long. Germline lookup yields CDR1 MNHEY and CDR2 SVGAGI. The CDR3, as DNA: TGTGCCAGCAGTTACAAAGGACGGAGGGATGGCTACACCTTC. Its protein product is CASSYKGRRDGYTF.

This clone has a handful of counts. V and J are TRBV6-2 or TRBV6-3 and TRBJ1-5; 7 bases fit TRBD1. Germline assignment: CDR1 MNHEY and CDR2 SVGEGT. With V trimmed by 6 bases and J by 2 bases, 13 bases remained unmatched. The CDR3 contains 17 residues. The DNA of the CDR3 is TGTGCCAGCAGCCCTGAAACGACAGGGAACGGCAATCAGCCCCAGCATTTT. Its translation is CASSPETTGNGNQPQHF.

The chain carries TRBV5-3 and TRBJ2-7; 9 nucleotides align to TRBD1. TRBV5-3 is known as an ORF, though its function is uncertain. V shed 4 bases and J 4 bases; nucleotides not matched to a gene: 6. CDR3 length: 14 amino acids. This CDR3 is CARSHGQGLYEQYF. CDR3 DNA sequence: TGTGCCAGAAGCCATGGACAGGGGCTGTACGAGCAGTACTTC.

The rearrangement links TRBV28 to TRBJ1-3, with D possibly being TRBD1 (5 bases). V lost 5 bases and J 3 bases, leaving 11 bases between the germline ends. This CDR3 spans 14 amino acids. From germline, CDR1 is MDHEN and CDR2 SYDVKM. Written as DNA, the CDR3 is TGTGCCAGCAGTCACCGGGGGGGTGGAAACACCATATATTTT. This translates into CASSHRGGGNTIYF.

The rearrangement uses TRBV24-1 and TRBJ2-3; TRBD1 might be the D (5 bases). This CDR3 has 15 amino acids. Germline V gene data show CDR1 as KGHDR and CDR2 as SFDVKD. Trimming stripped 5 bases from V and 6 bases from J, with 17 bases between. CDR3 bases: TGTGCCACCAGTGTCGAAGGGGCCCCGAGGGATACGCAGTATTTT. This sequence encodes CATSVEGAPRDTQYF.

The gene calls are TRBV30 and TRBJ1-1; D unclear. CDR1 is GTSNPN, CDR2 SVGIG, per germline (reference sequence). This CDR3 region has 12 residues. The V and J ends lost 0 bases and 9 bases respectively, with 11 bases between them. CDR3 DNA sequence: TGTGCCTGGAGTGTATCTGGAGGGAAAGCTTTCTTT. Protein product: CAWSVSGGKAFF. Full variable domain (missing parts from reference TRBV30 and TRBJ1-1): SQTIHQWPATLVQPVGSPLSLECTVEGTSNPNLYWYRQAAGRGLQLLFYSVGIGQISSEVPQNLSASRPQDRQFILSSKKLLLSDSGFYLCAWSVSGGKAFFGQGTRLTVV.

This chain connects TRBV7-9 to TRBJ1-1; D remains unclear. V was trimmed by 5 bases and J by 3 bases, leaving 10 bases between them. Germline-derived CDR1 and CDR2 are SEHNR and FQNEAQ (reference sequence). This CDR3 contains 13 residues. Written as DNA, the CDR3 is TGTGCCAGCAGCACACCCCCTTACACTGAAGCTTTCTTT. Encoded protein: CASSTPPYTEAFF.

This clone was detected only once. V usage is TRBV30 and J usage is TRBJ2-5, with 13 bases lining up with TRBD2. Germline-derived CDR1 and CDR2 are GTSNPN and SVGIG (reference sequence). With 2 bases clipped from V and 5 bases from J, the junction kept 11 bases outside the gene matches. The CDR3 is 17 amino acids. Here the CDR3 DNA reads TGTGCCTGGAGTTTTCTTCGGACTAGCGGGAGTGGGGAGACCCAGTACTTC. This translates into CAWSFLRTSGSGETQYF.